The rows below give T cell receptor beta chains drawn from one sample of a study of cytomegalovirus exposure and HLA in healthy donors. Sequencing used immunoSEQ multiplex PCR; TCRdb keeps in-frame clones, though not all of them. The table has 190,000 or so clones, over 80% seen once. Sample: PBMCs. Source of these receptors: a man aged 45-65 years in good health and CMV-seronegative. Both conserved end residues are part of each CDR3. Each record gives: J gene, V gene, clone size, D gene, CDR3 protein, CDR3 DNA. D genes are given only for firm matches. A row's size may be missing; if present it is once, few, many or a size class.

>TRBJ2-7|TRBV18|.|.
CASSPRDSSYEQYF
TGTGCCAGCTCACCTCGGGACTCCTCTTACGAGCAGTACTTC
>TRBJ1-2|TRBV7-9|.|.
CASSLDKGIGYTF
TGTGCCAGCAGCTTAGACAAGGGGATCGGCTACACCTTC
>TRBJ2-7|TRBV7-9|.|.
CSSSPTGSSYEQYF
TGTTCCAGCAGCCCTACAGGAAGCTCCTACGAGCAGTACTTC
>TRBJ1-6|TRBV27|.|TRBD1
CASSLIDRGGSPLHF
TGTGCCAGCAGTTTAATTGACAGGGGAGGATCACCCCTCCACTTT
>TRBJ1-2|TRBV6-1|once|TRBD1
CASSAVDRGFRGYTF
TGTGCCAGCAGTGCCGTGGACAGGGGGTTTAGAGGCTACACCTTC
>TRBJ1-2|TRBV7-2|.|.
CASSLEGEAAGYTF
TGTGCCAGCAGCTTAGAAGGAGAAGCGGCAGGCTACACCTTC
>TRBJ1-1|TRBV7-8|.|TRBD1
CASSLSGGNTEAFF
TGTGCCAGCAGCCTATCAGGGGGCAACACTGAAGCTTTCTTT
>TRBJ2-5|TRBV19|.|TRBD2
CASSVTRGGETQYF
TGTGCCAGTAGTGTAACTAGGGGAGGGGAGACCCAGTACTTC
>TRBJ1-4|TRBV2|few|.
CASLQALRNNEKLFF
TGTGCCAGCTTGCAGGCCCTTCGGAATAATGAAAAACTGTTTTTT
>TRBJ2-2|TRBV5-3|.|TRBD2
CARSLAIQREDTGELFF
TGTGCCAGAAGCTTGGCCATCCAGCGGGAAGACACCGGGGAGCTGTTTTTT
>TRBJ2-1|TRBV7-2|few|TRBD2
CASSLGLVYAEQFF
TGTGCCAGCAGCTTGGGACTAGTGTACGCTGAGCAGTTCTTC
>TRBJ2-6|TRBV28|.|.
CASSETGSGANVLTF
TGTGCCAGCAGTGAGACAGGCTCTGGGGCCAACGTCCTGACTTTC
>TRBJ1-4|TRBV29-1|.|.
CSVASDGGKKLFF
TGCAGCGTTGCCTCCGACGGGGGTAAAAAACTGTTTTTT
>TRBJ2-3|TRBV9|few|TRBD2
CASSASGGADTQYF
TGTGCCAGCAGCGCGAGCGGGGGGGCCGATACGCAGTATTTT